The clone carrying this TCR beta chain was observed a few times. This record belongs to a study of blood T cells in healthy people across ages. As for the study in general: There was about one barcoded beta molecule captured by template switching per two T cells.

A sample-barcoded 5' primer and a J-beta primer mix were used in a second PCR of roughly 7 to 12 cycles. TCRdb itself ran the 5' RACE reads through MiXCR, one entry per CDR3 protein. The sample lists roughly 800,000 distinct CDR3 sequences; 20% to 25% were seen once. This sample was also put to use in a study of T cells of mothers and their children.

The sequencing input was blood. The TCR originated in a boy younger than 18 in good health.

CDR3 coding DNA: TGTGCCAGCAGTTACTTAAGGGGACAGGGGGCTGCACCCCTCCACTTT. Its protein is CASSYLRGQGAAPLHF. This chain uses TRBV6-6 with TRBJ1-6; 12 positions match TRBD1. The CDR3 extends over 16 amino acids. The germline V gene encodes CDR1 MNHNY and CDR2 SVGAGI (reference sequence). V dropped 1 base and J dropped 11; count of bases not matched to a gene: 6.